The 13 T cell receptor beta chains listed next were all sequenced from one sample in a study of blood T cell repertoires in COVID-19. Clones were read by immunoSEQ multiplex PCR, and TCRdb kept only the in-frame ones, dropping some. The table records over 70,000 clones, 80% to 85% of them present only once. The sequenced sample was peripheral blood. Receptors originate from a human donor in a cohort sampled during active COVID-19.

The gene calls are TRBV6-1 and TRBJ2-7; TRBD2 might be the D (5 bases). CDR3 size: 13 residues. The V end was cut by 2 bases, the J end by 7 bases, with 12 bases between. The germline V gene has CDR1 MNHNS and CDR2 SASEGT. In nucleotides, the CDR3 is TGTGCCAGCAGTGAATATTCCCAGCGGGAGCAGTACTTC. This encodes CASSEYSQREQYF.

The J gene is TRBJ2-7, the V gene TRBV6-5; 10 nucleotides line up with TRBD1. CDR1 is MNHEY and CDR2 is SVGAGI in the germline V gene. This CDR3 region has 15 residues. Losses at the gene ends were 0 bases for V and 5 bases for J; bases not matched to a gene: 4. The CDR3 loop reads CASSYSGTGVNEQYF. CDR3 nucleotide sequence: TGTGCCAGCAGTTACTCCGGGACAGGGGTTAACGAGCAGTACTTC.

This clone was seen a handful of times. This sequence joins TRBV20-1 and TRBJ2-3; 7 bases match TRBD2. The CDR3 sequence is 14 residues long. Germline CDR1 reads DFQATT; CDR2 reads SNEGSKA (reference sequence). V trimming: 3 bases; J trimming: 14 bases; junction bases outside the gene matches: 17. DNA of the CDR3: TGCAGTGCTAGTTCTCGGGGGGTTCAAGGGCGAGGGTATTTT. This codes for CSASSRGVQGRGYF.

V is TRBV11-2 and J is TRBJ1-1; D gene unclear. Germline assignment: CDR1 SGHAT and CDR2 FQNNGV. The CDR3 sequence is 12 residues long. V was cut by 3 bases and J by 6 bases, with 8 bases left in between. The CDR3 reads CASSFSVAEAFF. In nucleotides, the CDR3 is TGTGCCAGCAGCTTTTCGGTTGCTGAAGCTTTCTTT.

CDR3 residues: CASSLGGGTRTDTQYF. CDR3 nucleotide sequence: TGTGCCAGCAGCTTAGGGGGCGGGACTAGGACAGATACGCAGTATTTT. The chain links TRBV7-2 to TRBJ2-3; 8 bases fit TRBD2. Germline values: CDR1 SGHTA, CDR2 FQGNSA. Trimming at V came to 1 base and at J to 3 bases, leaving 6 bases not matched to a gene. There are 16 residues in the CDR3.

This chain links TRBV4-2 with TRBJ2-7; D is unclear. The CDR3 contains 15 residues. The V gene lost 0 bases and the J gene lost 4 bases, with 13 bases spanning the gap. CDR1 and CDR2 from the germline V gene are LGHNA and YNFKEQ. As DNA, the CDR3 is TGTGCCAGCAGCCAAGATCGAGCCAGGTTGTACGAGCAGTACTTC. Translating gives CASSQDRARLYEQYF.

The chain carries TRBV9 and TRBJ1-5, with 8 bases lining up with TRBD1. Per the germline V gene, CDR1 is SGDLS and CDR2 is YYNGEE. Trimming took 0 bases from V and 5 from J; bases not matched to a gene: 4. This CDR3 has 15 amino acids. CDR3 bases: TGTGCCAGCAGCGTAGAGCCAGGGGGCCATCAGCCCCAGCATTTT. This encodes CASSVEPGGHQPQHF.

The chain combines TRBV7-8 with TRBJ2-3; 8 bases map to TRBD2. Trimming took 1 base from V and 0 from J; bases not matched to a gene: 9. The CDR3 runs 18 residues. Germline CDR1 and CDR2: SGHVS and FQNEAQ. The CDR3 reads CASSLVAGGSSSTDTQYF. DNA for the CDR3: TGTGCCAGCAGCTTAGTTGCGGGGGGAAGCTCTAGCACAGATACGCAGTATTTT.

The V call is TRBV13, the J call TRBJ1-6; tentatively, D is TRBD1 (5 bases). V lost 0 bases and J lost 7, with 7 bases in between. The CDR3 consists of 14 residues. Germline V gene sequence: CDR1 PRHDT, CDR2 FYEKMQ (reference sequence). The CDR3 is CASSLGRTNSPLHF. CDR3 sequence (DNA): TGTGCCAGCAGCTTAGGAAGGACAAATTCACCCCTCCACTTT.

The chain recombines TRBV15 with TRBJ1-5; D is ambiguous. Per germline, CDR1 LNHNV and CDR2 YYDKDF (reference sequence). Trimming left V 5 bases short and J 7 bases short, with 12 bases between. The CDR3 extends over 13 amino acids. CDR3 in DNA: TGTGCCACCAGCGCTGAGCGGTGGCAGCCCCAGCATTTT. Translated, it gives CATSAERWQPQHF.

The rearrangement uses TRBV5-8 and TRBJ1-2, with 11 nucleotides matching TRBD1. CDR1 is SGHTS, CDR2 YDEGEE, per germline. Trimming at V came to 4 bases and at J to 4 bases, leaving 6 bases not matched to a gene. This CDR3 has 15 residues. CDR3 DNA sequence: TGTGCCAGCAGCCTCGGGACAGGGGGGGTCTATGGCTACACCTTC. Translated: CASSLGTGGVYGYTF. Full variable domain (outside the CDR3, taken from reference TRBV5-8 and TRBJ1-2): EAGVTQSPTHLIKTRGQQATLRCSPISGHTSVYWYQQALGLGLQFLLWYDEGEERNRGNFPPRFSGRQFPNYSSELNVNALELEDSALYLCASSLGTGGVYGYTFGSGTRLTVV.

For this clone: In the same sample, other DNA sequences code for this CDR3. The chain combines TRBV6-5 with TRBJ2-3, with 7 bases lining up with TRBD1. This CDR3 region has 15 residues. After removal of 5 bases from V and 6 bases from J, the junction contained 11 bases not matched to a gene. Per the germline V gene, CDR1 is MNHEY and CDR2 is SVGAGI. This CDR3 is CASSLNRGGGDTQYF. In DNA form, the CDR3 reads TGTGCCAGCAGTCTGAACAGGGGCGGCGGGGATACGCAGTATTTT.

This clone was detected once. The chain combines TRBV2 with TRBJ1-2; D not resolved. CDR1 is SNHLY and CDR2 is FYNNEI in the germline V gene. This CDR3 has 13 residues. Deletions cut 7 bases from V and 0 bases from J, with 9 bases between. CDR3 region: CASKAASNYGYTF. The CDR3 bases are TGTGCCAGCAAGGCAGCGTCTAACTATGGCTACACCTTC.